The rows below give T cell receptor beta chains drawn from one sample of a study of CD8 T cells in Susac syndrome. TCRdb processed the immunoSEQ multiplex PCR reads anew with MiXCR; each CDR3 protein has one entry. The sample has tens of thousands of distinct CDR3 sequences; roughly 94% are singletons. Sequenced: CD4+ T cells from PBMCs. These receptors were taken from a human donor with Susac syndrome. CDR3s include the opening cysteine and the closing phenylalanine or tryptophan. The order of the fields is V gene, clone size, D gene, J gene, CDR3 DNA, CDR3 protein. A D gene is named only where the DNA matches it firmly. Clone size is given for some rows only: seen once, a few or many times, or a class if the clone is expanded.

TRBV29-1,-,TRBD1,TRBJ1-5,TGCAGCGTTTCGGACAGGTTTGATCAGCCCCAGCATTTT,CSVSDRFDQPQHF
TRBV30,-,TRBD1,TRBJ1-2,TGTGCCTGGGTCCCCGGGACAGGGGAGGGCGGCTACACCTTC,CAWVPGTGEGGYTF
TRBV3-1,-,-,TRBJ2-7,TGTGCCAGCAGCCAACGGGGAGAGGAGCAGTACTTC,CASSQRGEEQYF
TRBV5-1,-,-,TRBJ2-5,TGCGCCAGCAGCTTCTTTCGGGGACTGGAGGAGAAGACCCAGTACTTC,CASSFFRGLEEKTQYF
TRBV7-2,-,TRBD1,TRBJ2-6,TGTGCCAGCAGCTTGACAGGGGGCGCTGGGGCCAACGTCCTGACTTTC,CASSLTGGAGANVLTF
TRBV20-1,-,-,TRBJ2-3,TGCAGTGCTAGTTCCCAGGAAGATACGCAGTATTTT,CSASSQEDTQYF
TRBV4-3,-,TRBD1,TRBJ1-2,TGCGCCAGCAGCCAAGGGGACAGGGCCTATGGCTACACCTTC,CASSQGDRAYGYTF
TRBV5-1,-,-,TRBJ2-3,TGCGCCAGCAGCTTGAACTACGGCTCAGATACGCAGTATTTT,CASSLNYGSDTQYF
TRBV10-2,-,TRBD2,TRBJ2-5,TGCGCCAGCAGCTCAACTAGCGGGGCAGGGGAGACCCAGTACTTC,CASSSTSGAGETQYF
TRBV6-4,-,-,TRBJ2-3,TGTGCCAGCAGTGACAGCCCCACAGATACGCAGTATTTT,CASSDSPTDTQYF
TRBV3-1,-,-,TRBJ1-5,TGTGCCAGCAGCCGGGGGAGGAGCAATCAGCCCCAGCATTTT,CASSRGRSNQPQHF
TRBV7-6,-,-,TRBJ2-7,TGTGCCAGCAGCCCCATAACTGCCCAACAGTACTTC,CASSPITAQQYF
TRBV20-1,-,TRBD1,TRBJ1-2,TGCAGTGCATGGGACAGCAACTATGGCTACACCTTC,CSAWDSNYGYTF
TRBV24-1,-,-,TRBJ2-2,TGTGCCACCAGTGACCCCAGTGGGGCGTCCGGGGAGCTGTTTTTT,CATSDPSGASGELFF
TRBV7-2,-,-,TRBJ1-1,TGTGCCAGCAGCTCACAGGCCATGAACACTGAAGCTTTCTTT,CASSSQAMNTEAFF
TRBV18,-,TRBD1,TRBJ1-2,TGTGCCAGCTCACCGGGGTCTGAAAGGGGGCTTGGCTACACCTTC,CASSPGSERGLGYTF
TRBV12-3/TRBV12-4,-,-,TRBJ1-2,TGTGCCACCGAAACGGGACTTTCCTACACCTTC,CATETGLSYTF
TRBV5-1,-,TRBD1,TRBJ1-1,TGCGCCAGCAGCGGACAGGGGGCCTCGGGCACTGAAGCTTTCTTT,CASSGQGASGTEAFF
TRBV12-3/TRBV12-4,-,-,TRBJ1-5,TGTGCCAGCAGTTCTACAGGGACGGGACAGCCCCAGCATTTT,CASSSTGTGQPQHF
TRBV5-1,-,-,TRBJ2-1,TGCGCCAGCAGCTTCCTGGCAGATCAAAACAATGAGCAGTTCTTC,CASSFLADQNNEQFF
TRBV5-6,once,-,TRBJ2-2,TGTGCCAGCAGCCCCCTGGATACCGGGGAGCTGTTTTTT,CASSPLDTGELFF
TRBV9,-,-,TRBJ2-5,TGTGCCAGCAGCGTACGGGGTGGGGGAGAGACCCAGTACTTC,CASSVRGGGETQYF
TRBV30,few,-,TRBJ2-5,TGTGCCTGGACTGCGCGTATGCGGGAGACCCAGTACTTC,CAWTARMRETQYF
TRBV12-3/TRBV12-4,-,-,TRBJ1-1,TGTGCCAGCACCCAAGTAAGGAACACTGAAGCTTTCTTT,CASTQVRNTEAFF
TRBV20-1,-,-,TRBJ1-1,TGCAGTGCTAGCGAGGGTTTGGAAGCTTTCTTT,CSASEGLEAFF
TRBV7-8,once,-,TRBJ1-3,TGTGCCAGCAGCCCCTACATAATTGGAAACACCATATATTTT,CASSPYIIGNTIYF
TRBV30,-,-,TRBJ1-6,TGTGCCTGTGGCCGGGGAGCTCCCCTCCACTTT,CACGRGAPLHF
TRBV15,-,-,TRBJ1-1,TGTGCCACCAGCAGTGGTATGTTTGTGGGAAACACTGAAGCTTTCTTT,CATSSGMFVGNTEAFF
TRBV12-3/TRBV12-4,-,-,TRBJ1-3,TGTGCCAGCAGTTTAGGTGGGGCCTCTGGAAACACCATATATTTT,CASSLGGASGNTIYF
TRBV9,-,-,TRBJ2-6,TGTGCCAGCAGCGTAGGAAGCTCTGGGGCCAACGTCCTGACTTTC,CASSVGSSGANVLTF
TRBV7-7,-,TRBD1,TRBJ2-3,TGTGCTAGCAGCTCCGGGACAGGGGGCGGGGAGCAGTATTTT,CASSSGTGGGEQYF
TRBV4-1,once,-,TRBJ1-2,TGCGCCAGCAGCCAAGATTTGGACGCGTGGTATGGCTACACCTTC,CASSQDLDAWYGYTF
TRBV27,-,TRBD1,TRBJ2-3,TGTGCCAGCAGTTTAACAGGGGGATTGGATACGCAGTATTTT,CASSLTGGLDTQYF
TRBV12-3/TRBV12-4,-,-,TRBJ2-7,TGTGCCAGCAGTTGGGGTGGTGAGCAGTACTTC,CASSWGGEQYF
TRBV9,-,-,TRBJ2-7,TGTGCCAGCAGCGTGTTCGGAGAGTCTAGCTACGAGCAGTACTTC,CASSVFGESSYEQYF
TRBV28,-,-,TRBJ2-5,TGTGCCAGCGGGGGGACCCAGTACTTC,CASGGTQYF
TRBV11-2,-,-,TRBJ1-1,TGTGCCAGCAGCTTATTGGTAGGAGCTTTCTTT,CASSLLVGAFF
TRBV7-9,-,-,TRBJ1-1,TGTGCCAGCAGCCCGGCCGAGCGGACAAGTGAAGCTTTCTTT,CASSPAERTSEAFF
TRBV4-3,-,-,TRBJ2-3,TGCGCCAGCAGCCAGGGTATCCGGGCGAGCACAGATACGCAGTATTTT,CASSQGIRASTDTQYF
TRBV29-1,-,TRBD1,TRBJ2-7,TGCAGCGCTACAAGGACAGGGCGCGCCTACGAGCAGTACTTC,CSATRTGRAYEQYF
TRBV7-9,few,-,TRBJ1-2,TGTGCCAGCAGCTTAGCCCCAGACTATGGCTACACCTTC,CASSLAPDYGYTF
TRBV5-1,-,-,TRBJ2-7,TGCGCCAGCAGACTAGAGACCCCCTACGAGCAGTACTTC,CASRLETPYEQYF
TRBV3-1,-,-,TRBJ1-4,TGTGCCAGCAGCCAATTCTCTCTGGGGGTTAATGAAAAACTGTTTTTT,CASSQFSLGVNEKLFF
TRBV6-2/TRBV6-3,-,-,TRBJ2-3,TGTGCCAGCACCCGGGGGTCTCCCGGAGATACGCAGTATTTT,CASTRGSPGDTQYF
TRBV7-8,-,TRBD2,TRBJ2-5,TGTGCCAGCAGCTTACAGCGGGGGAACCAAGAGACCCAGTACTTC,CASSLQRGNQETQYF
TRBV3-1,-,-,TRBJ2-2,TGTGCCAGCAGCCACGGAGACACCGGGGAGCTGTTTTTT,CASSHGDTGELFF
TRBV29-1,-,TRBD2,TRBJ2-2,TGCAGCGTTGCGGATCTAGCGGGGGCCTCCACCGGGGAGCTGTTTTTT,CSVADLAGASTGELFF
TRBV30,-,TRBD1,TRBJ2-1,TGTGCCTGGAAGACAGGGGGATGGTACAATGAGCAGTTCTTC,CAWKTGGWYNEQFF
TRBV29-1,-,-,TRBJ1-2,TGCAGCGTTGTTACAGACATTTATGGCTACACCTTC,CSVVTDIYGYTF
TRBV2,-,-,TRBJ2-3,TGTGCCAGCAGTAGTAGCGGAACGCAGTATTTT,CASSSSGTQYF
TRBV28,-,-,TRBJ1-6,TGTGCCAGCAGTGGGCAGGGGACTCCCGCGGGTTCACCCCTCCACTTT,CASSGQGTPAGSPLHF
TRBV21-1,-,-,TRBJ2-3,TGTGCCAGCAGCAAAGAGGTGTTCGGGACTCTATGGGGCACAGATACGCAGTATTTT,CASSKEVFGTLWGTDTQYF
TRBV30,-,-,TRBJ2-3,TGTGCCTGGAGACAGGGTGCGCAGTATTTT,CAWRQGAQYF
TRBV4-1,-,-,TRBJ2-2,TGCGCCAGCAGCCAAGACCTGAGAAACACCGGGGAGCTGTTTTTT,CASSQDLRNTGELFF
TRBV2,-,-,TRBJ2-4,TGTGCCAGCAAGATAGGGCAGGGTTCCACACTAGCCAAAAACATTCAGTACTTC,CASKIGQGSTLAKNIQYF
TRBV12-3/TRBV12-4,-,-,TRBJ2-7,TGTGCCAGCAGTCCCGGGATGGCCTACGAGCAGTACTTC,CASSPGMAYEQYF
TRBV10-2,-,-,TRBJ2-7,TGCGCCAGCATTCGACCCTCACCCTACGAGCAGTACTTC,CASIRPSPYEQYF
TRBV15,-,-,TRBJ2-4,TGTGCCACCTCTCCCTTGGCCAAAAACATTCAGTACTTC,CATSPLAKNIQYF
TRBV29-1,once,TRBD1,TRBJ1-2,TGCAGCGTTGGGGGGACAGGGGGCTCTGGCTACACCTTC,CSVGGTGGSGYTF